These T cell receptor beta chains were read from a single sample in a study of T-cell reconstitution after alpha-beta-depleted transplantation in children. Each CDR3 protein gets one entry after TCRdb re-called the PCR reads with MiXCR. Among some 350,000 distinct CDR3 sequences listed, 15% to 20% were seen once. Sequencing used PBMCs, mostly from graft donor cells, obtained 360 days after TCRalphabeta/CD19-depleted stem cell transplant. The receptors stem from a male patient between 2 and 10 years old who had a stem cell transplant for acute lymphoblastic leukemia, so the T cells may come from the graft donor. Both conserved end residues are part of each CDR3. The order of the fields is J gene, D gene, V gene, clone size, CDR3 protein, CDR3 DNA. The D gene is left open where the match is weak. Clone size is not always given. Where it is, it says once, few, many or a class for expanded clones.

TRBJ2-1	TRBD1	TRBV15	few	CATSRDWGQANEQFF	TGTGCCACCAGCAGAGATTGGGGACAGGCAAATGAGCAGTTCTTC
TRBJ2-1	NA	TRBV2	NA	CASSEGQAAYYNEQFF	TGTGCCAGCAGTGAAGGTCAAGCGGCATATTACAATGAGCAGTTCTTC
TRBJ2-3	NA	TRBV4-2	NA	CASSQGTGIPTDTQYF	TGTGCCAGCAGCCAAGGAACAGGGATCCCCACAGATACGCAGTATTTT
TRBJ1-1	NA	TRBV6-2/TRBV6-3	NA	CASRNRDTEALF	TGTGCCAGCAGGAACAGGGATACTGAAGCTTTGTTT
TRBJ2-7	NA	TRBV28	NA	CASSFLQGGYEQYF	TGTGCCAGCAGTTTTCTTCAGGGTGGCTACGAGCAGTACTTC
TRBJ1-5	NA	TRBV28	many	CASSFGGGLVQPQHF	TGTGCCAGCAGTTTTGGGGGGGGGCTAGTTCAGCCCCAGCATTTT
TRBJ1-4	TRBD1	TRBV4-2	NA	CASSQDVGQNEKLFF	TGTGCCAGCAGCCAAGATGTGGGACAGAATGAAAAACTGTTTTTT
TRBJ2-7	TRBD2	TRBV11-1	NA	CASSLSGTSFYEQYF	TGTGCCAGCAGCTTATCCGGGACTAGCTTCTACGAGCAGTACTTC
TRBJ2-3	TRBD2	TRBV29-1	few	CSVLAGDGTQYF	TGCAGCGTCCTAGCGGGAGACGGTACGCAGTATTTT
TRBJ2-1	TRBD2	TRBV20-1	NA	CSARRPGRGRAFYNEQFF	TGCAGTGCTAGAAGGCCGGGGCGCGGGAGGGCCTTCTACAATGAGCAGTTCTTC
TRBJ2-7	TRBD2	TRBV11-2	many	CASSRTSGSHPSPYEQYF	TGTGCCAGCAGCAGGACTAGCGGGAGCCATCCGTCTCCCTACGAGCAGTACTTC
TRBJ2-3	TRBD2	TRBV4-1	NA	CASSLREGNTDTQYF	TGCGCCAGCAGCCTCAGGGAGGGCAACACAGATACGCAGTATTTT
TRBJ1-2	NA	TRBV12-3/TRBV12-4	few	CASIPQGQRFHTF	TGTGCCAGCATCCCCCAGGGGCAGAGATTCCACACCTTC
TRBJ2-3	TRBD2	TRBV12-3/TRBV12-4	NA	CASSPAGAEVDTQYF	TGTGCCAGCAGCCCAGCGGGGGCCGAAGTCGATACGCAGTATTTT
TRBJ2-3	TRBD1	TRBV4-3	NA	CASSRDRGGADTQYF	TGCGCCAGCAGCAGAGACAGGGGCGGCGCAGATACGCAGTATTTT
TRBJ1-5	TRBD1	TRBV12-3/TRBV12-4	NA	CASSPDRGLILSNQPQHF	TGTGCCAGCAGTCCTGACAGGGGGCTGATTCTGAGCAATCAGCCCCAGCATTTT
TRBJ2-1	NA	TRBV3-1	NA	CATSRSVNNEQFF	TGTGCCACGTCGCGCAGTGTCAACAATGAGCAGTTCTTC
TRBJ2-7	TRBD1	TRBV7-2	few	CASSLVVGTGPSYEQYF	TGTGCCAGCAGCTTAGTAGTGGGGACAGGCCCTTCCTACGAGCAGTACTTC
TRBJ1-5	TRBD1	TRBV2	few	CASTATGEQPQHF	TGTGCCAGCACTGCTACAGGGGAGCAGCCCCAGCATTTT
TRBJ1-6	TRBD1	TRBV7-3	NA	CASSKQGRGNSPLHF	TGTGCCAGCAGCAAACAGGGGAGGGGTAATTCACCCCTCCACTTT
TRBJ2-2	NA	TRBV6-1	NA	CASSPEVASTGELFF	TGTGCCAGCAGCCCCGAAGTAGCCAGCACCGGGGAGCTGTTTTTT
TRBJ2-7	NA	TRBV12-3/TRBV12-4	few	CASSLGYVGREQYF	TGTGCCAGCAGTTTAGGGTATGTAGGGCGCGAGCAGTACTTC
TRBJ1-2	NA	TRBV3-1	NA	CASSPSLATGANYGYTF	TGTGCCAGCAGCCCATCCCTGGCGACAGGAGCTAACTATGGCTACACCTTC
TRBJ2-3	NA	TRBV7-3	NA	CASSLIPRSAGSSDTQYF	TGTGCCAGCAGCTTAATTCCCCGGTCCGCGGGCAGCAGCGATACGCAGTATTTT
TRBJ2-1	TRBD1	TRBV6-5	NA	CASSYSRQGGEQFF	TGTGCCAGCAGTTACTCCCGACAGGGTGGTGAGCAGTTCTTC
TRBJ2-3	NA	TRBV7-2	NA	CASSRGFASGRRGVRRTDTQYF	TGTGCCAGCAGTAGGGGTTTCGCTAGCGGTCGAAGGGGGGTAAGGCGAACAGATACGCAGTATTTT
TRBJ2-3	NA	TRBV3-1	few	CASSQDPTFTSTDTQYF	TGTGCCAGCAGCCAAGATCCCACCTTTACTAGCACAGATACGCAGTATTTT
TRBJ2-7	TRBD1	TRBV10-3	few	CAINPGQGSYEQYF	TGTGCCATCAATCCGGGACAGGGGTCCTACGAGCAGTACTTC
TRBJ2-1	TRBD2	TRBV7-8	NA	CASSLITGGGNEQFF	TGTGCCAGCAGCTTAATCACGGGGGGGGGCAATGAGCAGTTCTTC
TRBJ2-7	TRBD1	TRBV4-2	NA	CASSRQGASDEQYF	TGTGCCAGCAGCCGACAGGGGGCTTCCGACGAGCAGTACTTC
TRBJ1-4	NA	TRBV9	NA	CASSVDSGREKLFF	TGTGCCAGCAGCGTAGATAGTGGAAGGGAAAAACTGTTTTTT
TRBJ2-2	TRBD2	TRBV4-1	many	CASSHLSGTSGMTGELFF	TGCGCCAGCAGCCACCTCTCGGGGACTAGCGGGATGACCGGGGAGCTGTTTTTT
TRBJ1-1	NA	TRBV7-9	NA	CASSLPPTPRTEAFF	TGTGCCAGCAGCTTACCCCCGACTCCACGAACTGAAGCTTTCTTT
TRBJ2-7	NA	TRBV29-1	NA	CSVGRLETGGEQYF	TGCAGCGTTGGCCGCCTAGAGACAGGAGGCGAGCAGTACTTC
TRBJ2-2	TRBD2	TRBV5-1	many	CASSFIAGARTGELFF	TGCGCCAGCAGCTTTATAGCGGGAGCGAGGACCGGGGAGCTGTTTTTT
TRBJ2-3	NA	TRBV5-1	few	CASSLLTGRGTDTQYF	TGCGCCAGCAGCTTACTGACAGGGAGGGGCACAGATACGCAGTATTTT
TRBJ2-5	NA	TRBV6-1	NA	CASSPGVFQETQYF	TGTGCCAGCTCCCCAGGGGTTTTCCAAGAGACCCAGTACTTC
TRBJ2-1	NA	TRBV12-3/TRBV12-4	NA	CASSLAGGGRTYNEQFF	TGTGCCAGCAGTTTAGCGGGGGGCGGGAGAACCTACAATGAGCAGTTCTTC
TRBJ2-3	TRBD2	TRBV7-9	NA	CAIWEGSGTDTQYF	TGTGCCATCTGGGAGGGGTCCGGGACAGATACGCAGTATTTT
TRBJ2-3	TRBD2	TRBV6-2/TRBV6-3	NA	CASSRLTSGRFHTQYF	TGTGCCAGCAGCCGACTGACTAGCGGGAGGTTCCATACGCAGTATTTT
TRBJ1-2	NA	TRBV29-1	few	CSVGQGGNYGYTF	TGCAGCGTTGGCCAGGGAGGGAACTATGGCTACACCTTC
TRBJ2-1	TRBD2	TRBV29-1	many	CSVIAGGPYEQFF	TGCAGCGTTATAGCGGGAGGGCCTTATGAGCAGTTCTTC
TRBJ1-6	NA	TRBV7-8	NA	CASSWAPPSRDSPLHF	TGTGCCAGCAGCTGGGCCCCTCCCTCTCGAGATTCACCCCTCCACTTT
TRBJ2-6	NA	TRBV5-1	NA	CASSLRTPGANVLTF	TGCGCCAGCAGCTTACGGACGCCTGGGGCCAACGTCCTGACTTTC
TRBJ1-6	NA	TRBV5-1	few	CASKSGMVNSPLHF	TGCGCCAGCAAATCCGGAATGGTTAATTCACCCCTCCACTTT
TRBJ2-7	TRBD1	TRBV20-1	NA	CSASWGQGSYEQYF	TGCAGTGCTAGTTGGGGACAGGGCTCCTACGAGCAGTACTTC
TRBJ2-5	NA	TRBV3-1	many	CASSHQRGGETQYF	TGTGCCAGCAGCCACCAGAGAGGAGGAGAGACCCAGTACTTC
TRBJ2-1	NA	TRBV5-1	few	CASSLGQSYNEQFF	TGCGCCAGCAGCTTGGGACAGTCCTACAATGAGCAGTTCTTC
TRBJ2-4	NA	TRBV18	NA	CASSPPRGMDIQYF	TGTGCCAGCTCACCACCGAGGGGGATGGACATTCAGTACTTC
TRBJ1-1	NA	TRBV12-3/TRBV12-4	NA	CASSIPRVLGTEAFF	TGTGCCAGCAGTATACCGAGGGTCTTAGGGACTGAAGCTTTCTTT
TRBJ2-3	NA	TRBV7-2	few	CASRRPRRLHSTDTQYF	TGTGCCAGCCGAAGACCCCGCCGTCTTCACAGCACAGATACGCAGTATTTT
TRBJ2-7	NA	TRBV20-1	NA	CSATGPGSSYEQYF	TGCAGTGCCACAGGCCCAGGGAGCTCCTACGAGCAGTACTTC
TRBJ2-3	NA	TRBV2	NA	CASSGRTRAPTDTQYF	TGTGCCAGCAGTGGCCGAACTCGTGCCCCCACAGATACGCAGTATTTT
TRBJ2-7	NA	TRBV7-2	few	CASSQPHEQYF	TGTGCCAGCAGCCAACCCCACGAGCAGTACTTC
TRBJ2-2	NA	TRBV10-3	few	CAISALSSAGELFF	TGTGCCATCAGTGCTTTATCGTCCGCCGGGGAGCTGTTTTTT
TRBJ2-2	NA	TRBV28	few	CASSSPGDTGELFF	TGTGCCAGCAGTTCACCTGGTGATACCGGGGAGCTGTTTTTT
TRBJ1-2	NA	TRBV7-6	NA	CASSLLPGESNYGYTF	TGTGCCAGCAGCCTGCTACCAGGGGAAAGCAACTATGGCTACACCTTC